The clone carrying this T cell receptor (beta chain) was recorded a few times. No antigen is known for it. Just one base apart from a much larger clone, this may be a read error. Germline CDR1 is DFQATT and CDR2 is SNEGSKA (reference sequence). The trim removed 6 bases at V and 0 bases at J, leaving 9 bases unmatched. This CDR3 region has 17 residues. This record comes from a study of regulatory T cells in long-lasting Graves disease. Study-level findings and limits: Persistent disease preferred TRBV28, TRBJ1-2 and TRBJ2-5; new disease, TRBV20-1 and TRBJ2-1.

According to the study, TCR beta libraries were built with iRepertoire HTBI primers and CDR3-region Arm-PCR. TCRdb called the multiplex PCR reads again in MiXCR, with one record for every CDR3 protein. Of over 400,000 distinct CDR3 sequences in the sample, 14% were seen once. Time point here: newly diagnosed GD, antithyroid drugs for less than 3 months. RNA extracted from PBMCs served as the sequencing template. These data were also filed under a second study, of T cells in Graves' hyperthyroidism and ophthalmopathy. From that paper: No progression to ophthalmopathy during 18 months of follow-up defined stable disease. Patients having uncontrolled infection, another autoimmune disease, pregnancy or lactation were not included.

Material: peripheral blood mononuclear cells (PBMCs), obtained at new diagnosis, from a patient treated with antithyroid drugs. The receptor comes from a woman in her fifties or sixties with Graves disease. The V and J genes are TRBV20-1 and TRBJ2-3, with 13 bases aligning to TRBD2. The DNA for the CDR3 is TGCAGTGCCCCCACGAGACTAGCGGGGGGAAGCACAGATACGCAGTATTTT. This encodes CSAPTRLAGGSTDTQYF.